The present TCR beta chain was sequenced within a study of cytomegalovirus exposure and HLA in healthy donors. This PCR relied on a set of 60 Vbeta primers and 13 Jbeta primers. Repertoires were generated with immunoSEQ multiplex PCR, while TCRdb's copy carries only in-frame clones and drops some. Found here are 200,000 to 250,000 clones; the top ten clones hold around 1.1%. The clonotype originates from a girl between 2 and 10 years old in good health and CMV-seropositive. The sequenced sample consisted of PBMCs.

CDR3 region: CASSVATTGAEAFF. In DNA, the CDR3 is TGTGCCAGCAGCGTAGCTACGACGGGGGCTGAAGCTTTCTTT. This chain links TRBV9 with TRBJ1-1; TRBD1 might be the D (5 bases). Germline V gene sequence: CDR1 SGDLS, CDR2 YYNGEE. This CDR3 is built from 14 residues. Trimming pared 0 bases from V and 6 bases from J, leaving 12 bases between.